This T cell receptor (beta chain) was sequenced for a study of neoadjuvant anti-PD-1 for oral cavity cancer. On this clone: Its specificity is not known.

The CDR3 has 13 residues. The ends were cut back, 4 bases at V and 4 bases at J, with 8 bases in the middle. The germline gives CDR1 LGHNT, CDR2 FRNRAP. The repertoire was sequenced with immunoSEQ multiplex PCR; TCRdb's copy has only in-frame clones and lacks some. The sample includes tens of thousands of clones, around 88% of them seen just once. Findings and caveats of the study: With a few patients per group, TCR findings need larger cohorts.

Cohort: HPV-negative, locally advanced oral cavity squamous cell carcinoma patients. The sample was PBMCs, taken before nivolumab (anti-PD-1) treatment. The chain couples TRBV12-5 to TRBJ1-5, with unresolved D. This receptor was identified in a person aged 35-79 years with oral cavity squamous cell carcinoma. The CDR3 protein is CASGYGPNQPQHF. CDR3 DNA sequence: TGTGCTAGTGGTTACGGACCAAATCAGCCCCAGCATTTT. The complete variable domain, with remaining parts taken from reference TRBV12-5 and TRBJ1-5, reads DARVTQTPRHKVTEMGQEVTMRCQPILGHNTVFWYRQTMMQGLELLAYFRNRAPLDDSGMPKDRFSAEMPDATLATLKIQPSEPRDSAVYFCASGYGPNQPQHFGDGTRLSIL.